Each of the 26 T cell receptor beta chains below was sequenced from the same sample in a study of sequential checkpoint blockade in melanoma (dated by TCRdb to the late 2010s). This sample's treatment or condition label indicates: randomized to nivolumab then ipilimumab (arm A) or the reverse (arm B). The library relied on the immunoSEQ multiplex PCR assay. The table was pulled from immuneACCESS by TCRdb, which kept in-frame rearrangements only. Such tables lose some clones; where checked, under half of the loss comes from unresolved V genes, and the rest has no known cause. Within this sample are 7,500 to 8,500 clones, with about 65% of them counted one time only. About 50% of the sample is taken by the ten largest. The sequences come from CD8+ T cells sorted from blood (inferred from file names), collected from a patient given nivolumab and ipilimumab in sequence. Receptors were obtained from a human patient with melanoma. Some clones in this sample may be carry-over from other donors' samples.

This chain links TRBV9 with TRBJ2-1; 11 positions agree with TRBD1. This CDR3 spans 14 amino acids. Unmatched junction bases numbered 2, after V lost 4 bases and J lost 5 bases. The germline CDR1 and CDR2 sequences are SGDLS and YYNGEE. The CDR3 loop reads CASSPDRGHNEQFF. CDR3 DNA: TGTGCCAGCAGCCCGGACAGGGGGCACAATGAGCAGTTCTTC. The full variable domain, rest sourced from reference TRBV9 and TRBJ2-1, is DSGVTQTPKHLITATGQRVTLRCSPRSGDLSVYWYQQSLDQGLQFLIQYYNGEERAKGNILERFSAQQFPDLHSELNLSSLELGDSALYFCASSPDRGHNEQFFGPGTRLTVL.

In regard to this clone: The junction departs from germline at one end; a sequencing error may be responsible. As DNA, the CDR3 is TGCGCCAGCAGCCACGGGGGGGCCGCCAATGAGCAGTTCTTC. It is translated as CASSHGGAANEQFF. The chain is built from TRBV7-9 and TRBJ2-1, with 8 nucleotides matching TRBD2. This CDR3 contains 14 residues. CDR1 is SEHNR, CDR2 FQNEAQ, per germline (reference sequence).

The gene calls are TRBV7-9 and TRBJ1-1; unclear D gene. The germline gives CDR1 SEHNR, CDR2 FQNEAQ (reference sequence). Trimming cost V 5 bases and J 3 bases, with 16 bases left between them. The CDR3 runs to 15 residues. The CDR3 DNA follows: TGTGCCAGCAGCCCCCCTAGTGGAGCGGACACTGAAGCTTTCTTT. This encodes CASSPPSGADTEAFF. The full variable domain, with the rest looked up from reference TRBV7-9 and TRBJ1-1, is DTGVSQNPRHKITKRGQNVTFRCDPISEHNRLYWYRQTLGQGPEFLTYFQNEAQLEKSRLLSDRFSAERPKGSFSTLEIQRTEQGDSAMYLCASSPPSGADTEAFFGQGTRLTVV.

This clone has a single count. The chain joins TRBV11-2 to TRBJ2-7; weak D call: TRBD2 (5 bases). Germline V gene sequence: CDR1 SGHAT, CDR2 FQNNGV. V was pared by 5 bases and J by 4 bases, with 18 bases between. The CDR3 is 15 residues long. The CDR3: CASSPTGIGRYEQYF. CDR3 coding DNA: TGTGCCAGCAGCCCCACGGGGATAGGGCGTTACGAGCAGTACTTC.

The table lists this clone with a count of one. This chain uses TRBV4-3 with TRBJ1-5; 7 bases line up with TRBD1. After removal of 3 bases from V and 3 bases from J, the junction contained 5 bases not matched to a gene. The germline V gene has CDR1 LGHNA and CDR2 YSLEER. This CDR3 has 15 amino acids. The CDR3 region is CASSQATGTNQPQHF. The CDR3, as DNA: TGCGCCAGCAGCCAGGCGACAGGGACCAATCAGCCCCAGCATTTT.

The chain has TRBV18 and TRBJ1-1, with TRBD1 as a possible D gene (5 bases). CDR1 and CDR2 from the germline V gene are KGHSH and LQKENI. There are 16 residues in the CDR3. Trimming cost V 2 bases and J 4 bases, with 17 bases left between them. CDR3 amino acids: CASSPFEGVSTTEAFF. The CDR3 nucleotides read TGTGCCAGCTCACCATTTGAAGGGGTAAGTACCACTGAAGCTTTCTTT.

V usage is TRBV11-2 and J usage is TRBJ2-7; TRBD1 agrees at 9 bases. This CDR3 spans 14 amino acids. CDR1 is SGHAT, CDR2 FQNNGV, per germline. J gave up 1 base and V 6 bases, and 4 bases lay outside the gene matches. The CDR3 region has the DNA TGTGCCAGCAGTCCCGGGACAGGGTCCTACGAGCAGTACTTC. It translates to CASSPGTGSYEQYF.

The chain has TRBV9 and TRBJ1-1; D is perhaps TRBD1 (6 bases). The CDR3 is made up of 14 amino acids. Trimming cost V 3 bases and J 4 bases, with 13 bases left between them. Germline V gene sequence: CDR1 SGDLS, CDR2 YYNGEE. The CDR3 DNA reads TGTGCCAGCAGCGGTGCAGGGGCGGCCACTGAAGCTTTCTTT. Translated, it gives CASSGAGAATEAFF.

This sequence joins TRBV9 and TRBJ1-2, with D tentatively TRBD1 (5 bases). Germline V lookup: CDR1 SGDLS, CDR2 YYNGEE. The CDR3 is 16 amino acids. Trimming took 4 bases from V and 0 from J, leaving 16 bases between them. The CDR3 protein is CASSSVGGEANYGYTF. The CDR3 DNA follows: TGTGCCAGCAGCAGTGTTGGGGGGGAAGCTAACTATGGCTACACCTTC.

This chain links TRBV7-9 with TRBJ1-4; a possible D gene is TRBD1 (6 bases). The V gene lost 5 bases and the J gene lost 3 bases, with 10 bases spanning the gap. CDR1 and CDR2 from the germline V gene are SEHNR and FQNEAQ (reference sequence). This CDR3 region has 14 residues. The CDR3 reads CASSIRTANEKLFF. The CDR3, as DNA: TGTGCCAGCAGCATCAGGACAGCTAATGAAAAACTGTTTTTT.

The chain carries TRBV29-1 and TRBJ1-2, with a weak D call TRBD1 (6 bases). Trimming shortened V by 6 bases and J by 6 bases, and 23 bases separated the two germline ends. CDR3 size: 15 residues. In germline, CDR1 is SQVTM, CDR2 ANQGSEA. CDR3 bases: TGCAGCGTGGGGCCGGGACATACCTCGGTTAATGGCTACACCTTC. Encoded protein: CSVGPGHTSVNGYTF.

The chain combines TRBV7-2 with TRBJ1-1; possibly TRBD1 for D (6 bases). Trimming left V 1 base short and J 5 bases short, with 14 bases between. CDR1 is SGHTA and CDR2 is FQGNSA in the germline V gene. The CDR3 runs to 15 residues. CDR3 sequence: CASSLGVQGWTEAFF. The CDR3 region has the DNA TGTGCCAGCAGCTTAGGAGTACAGGGATGGACTGAAGCTTTCTTT.

This clone occurred a few times. This sequence joins TRBV7-9 and TRBJ2-7; TRBD2 agrees at 8 bases. Germline V gene lookup returns CDR1 SEHNR and CDR2 FQNEAQ (reference sequence). Trimming removed 5 bases from V and 3 bases from J; junction bases left unmatched: 3. The CDR3 is made up of 13 amino acids. The DNA of the CDR3 is TGTGCCAGCAGCCCCGGGGGGGTCTACGAGCAGTACTTC. Its translation: CASSPGGVYEQYF.

The CDR3 is CASREQRMNTEAFF. In nucleotides, the CDR3 is TGTGCCAGCAGAGAACAGAGAATGAACACTGAAGCTTTCTTT. V and J are TRBV27 and TRBJ1-1; D not certain. Trimming cost V 6 bases and J 0 bases, with 11 bases left between them. The CDR3 runs to 14 residues. The germline V gene has CDR1 MNHEY and CDR2 SMNVEV (reference sequence).

This chain joins TRBV5-4 and TRBJ2-7, with TRBD1 matching 7 bases. This CDR3 is built from 13 residues. J lost 7 bases, V lost 4 bases, and 8 bases had no gene match. The germline V gene has CDR1 SGHNT and CDR2 YYREEE (reference sequence). DNA of the CDR3: TGTGCCAGCAGCACGACAGGGAGAGGAGAGCAGTACTTC. Amino acids: CASSTTGRGEQYF.

The chain recombines TRBV6-1 with TRBJ1-1, with TRBD1 matching over 8 bases. The CDR3 consists of 14 residues. CDR1 and CDR2 (germline): MNHNS, SASEGT. V shed 4 bases, J shed 7 bases, and the junction held 8 bases outside the gene matches. CDR3 sequence: CASSVKQGGVEAFF. DNA of the CDR3: TGTGCCAGCAGTGTAAAACAGGGGGGGGTTGAAGCTTTCTTT.

This clone occurred a few times. The chain links TRBV30 to TRBJ1-2; weak D call: TRBD1 (5 bases). V was shortened by 7 bases and J by 4 bases, with 16 bases between the two germline ends. There are 13 residues in the CDR3. The germline V gene has CDR1 GTSNPN and CDR2 SVGIG (reference sequence). The CDR3 sequence: CASTHRDSYGYTF. CDR3 bases: TGTGCCTCAACCCACAGAGACAGCTATGGCTACACCTTC.

The rearrangement links TRBV4-2 to TRBJ2-5; 7 nucleotides match TRBD1. After removal of 0 bases from V and 7 bases from J, the junction contained 8 bases not matched to a gene. The CDR3 totals 15 residues. CDR1 is LGHNA, CDR2 YNFKEQ, per germline. DNA of the CDR3: TGTGCCAGCAGCCAAGATATGGGACAGATGGGGACCCAGTACTTC. It specifies CASSQDMGQMGTQYF.

This clone was detected only a few times. This chain connects TRBV7-9 to TRBJ2-5, with 11 bases that match TRBD2. Germline lookup yields CDR1 SEHNR and CDR2 FQNEAQ (reference sequence). Unmatched junction bases numbered 8, after V lost 3 bases and J lost 5 bases. This CDR3 has 16 amino acids. In DNA form, the CDR3 reads TGTGCCAGCAGCTTGGAGCTAGCGGGGGGCAGGGAGACCCAGTACTTC. It codes for CASSLELAGGRETQYF.

The rearrangement joins TRBV11-2 to TRBJ1-4; a weak D match, TRBD1 (5 bases). The CDR3 contains 12 residues. V shed 2 bases and J shed 7 bases, with 5 bases lying between them. The germline V gene has CDR1 SGHAT and CDR2 FQNNGV. CDR3 loop: CASSLRGEKLFF. CDR3 bases: TGTGCCAGCAGCTTAAGGGGTGAAAAACTGTTTTTT.

The gene calls are TRBV10-3 and TRBJ1-1; no firm D call. The CDR3 has 15 amino acids. V lost 0 bases, J lost 5 bases, and 13 bases lay in between. Germline V gene lookup returns CDR1 ENHRY and CDR2 SYGVKD. CDR3 coding DNA: TGTGCCATCAGTGAGTCGGTTACGAGGTCGACTGAAGCTTTCTTT. Translating gives CAISESVTRSTEAFF.

The chain recombines TRBV27 with TRBJ1-1; a weak D match, TRBD1 (6 bases). V lost 5 bases and J lost 4, with 14 bases in between. Germline values: CDR1 MNHEY, CDR2 SMNVEV (reference sequence). This CDR3 region has 14 residues. CDR3 DNA sequence: TGTGCCAGCAGTCACCGGGGGGGGCTCACTGAAGCTTTCTTT. Encoded protein: CASSHRGGLTEAFF.

The chain uses TRBV11-2 and TRBJ2-7; 10 nucleotides line up with TRBD2. Germline V gene sequence: CDR1 SGHAT, CDR2 FQNNGV. The V segment lost 0 bases and the J segment 1 base; nucleotides outside the gene matches: 3. The CDR3 is 16 residues long. Here the CDR3 DNA reads TGTGCCAGCAGCTTAGAGGCTAGCGGGGGTTCCTACGAGCAGTACTTC. Its protein product is CASSLEASGGSYEQYF.

The chain is built from TRBV29-1 and TRBJ2-7; TRBD1 aligns across 7 bases. V shed 2 bases and J 2 bases; nucleotides not matched to a gene: 3. There are 13 residues in the CDR3. The germline gives CDR1 SQVTM, CDR2 ANQGSEA. For the CDR3, the DNA is TGCAGCGTTGAAAGGGACAGACCCTACGAGCAGTACTTC. It translates to CSVERDRPYEQYF.

This clone has more than one count but fewer than ten. The V and J genes are TRBV7-6 and TRBJ1-1; TRBD1 might be the D (5 bases). Between the trimmed V and J ends, which lost 1 base and 5 bases, there was a span of 11 bases. The CDR3 covers 14 residues. The V gene's germline CDR1 is SGHVS and CDR2 FNYEAQ. The CDR3 region is CASSLGGGKTEAFF. CDR3 sequence (DNA): TGTGCCAGCAGCTTAGGTGGGGGGAAGACTGAAGCTTTCTTT. The variable domain in full, completed from reference TRBV7-6 and TRBJ1-1, reads GAGVSQSPRYKVTKRGQDVALRCDPISGHVSLYWYRQALGQGPEFLTYFNYEAQQDKSGLPNDRFSAERPEGSISTLTIQRTEQRDSAMYRCASSLGGGKTEAFFGQGTRLTVV.

The rearrangement links TRBV13 to TRBJ1-2; D unclear. Trimming left V 5 bases short and J 8 bases short, with 12 bases between. CDR3 length: 12 residues. Germline loops: CDR1 PRHDT, CDR2 FYEKMQ (reference sequence). CDR3 sequence reads: CASSTSAGGYTF. CDR3 bases: TGTGCCAGCAGCACCAGCGCGGGCGGCTACACCTTC.